This T cell receptor beta chain was identified during a study of T cells in localized non-small cell lung cancer. V lost 6 bases to trimming and J lost 4 bases; unmatched junction nucleotides: 3. The CDR3 extends over 13 amino acids. Study-wide findings and caveats: The study linked higher blood T cell density to longer overall survival. Exceeding tumor, uninvolved adjacent lung had the highest T cell clonality.

The data were produced by immunoSEQ multiplex PCR, yet TCRdb's version contains in-frame clones alone and is incomplete. In the table there are under 2,500 clones, around 20% of which are singletons. This clone was found a few times. The target antigen is unknown. The chain uses TRBV23-1 and TRBJ1-1, with 9 nucleotides matching TRBD1. TRBV23-1 is labeled an ORF, and its function is uncertain. Sequenced here: lung tumor tissue, sampled before any cancer treatment. This receptor was obtained from a male donor aged 60 or over with stage I lung adenocarcinoma. The CDR3 protein is CASSLGQGTEAFF. The CDR3 bases are TGCGCCAGCAGCTTGGGACAGGGCACTGAAGCTTTCTTT.